This TCR beta chain originates from a study of blood T cell repertoires in COVID-19. Looking at the study overall: Donors in the United States, Italy and Spain gave samples during acute or convalescent COVID-19. The cDNA or gDNA used as material had been derived from T cells, B-cell-depleted T cells, or PBMCs.

Original handling: The authors estimated nucleated cell counts from reference gene primer amplification. The method was immunoSEQ multiplex PCR; TCRdb's version includes in-frame clones alone and lacks a portion of them. V and J calls and clone size are as listed in that table; D and trimming were resolved from the DNA. The sample consists of 210,000 or so clones, roughly 89% of them appearing once. The CDR3 is made up of 14 amino acids. The germline gives CDR1 SGHAT, CDR2 FQNNGV. V lost 3 bases to trimming and J lost 9 bases; unmatched junction nucleotides: 2. J is TRBJ1-6 and V is TRBV11-2, with 10 bases that match TRBD1. Material: peripheral blood. The receptor's source is a man aged 35-49 years with acute or convalescent COVID-19. CDR3 coding DNA: TGTGCCAGCAGCTTCGGGACAGGGGTTTCACCCCTCCACTTT. As protein: CASSFGTGVSPLHF. The full variable domain, in which reference TRBV11-2 and TRBJ1-6 provide the parts outside the CDR3, is EAGVAQSPRYKIIEKRQSVAFWCNPISGHATLYWYQQILGQGPKLLIQFQNNGVVDDSQLPKDRFSAERLKGVDSTLKIQPAKLEDSAVYLCASSFGTGVSPLHFGNGTRLTVT.